Sequencing of this T cell receptor (beta chain) was carried out in a study of healthy donors' naive CD4 and CD8 T cells. For the study at large: TCR alpha primers covered all functional IMGT alpha gene variants.

V was clipped by 2 bases and J by 8 bases, with 13 bases between them. The germline gives CDR1 SQVTM, CDR2 ANQGSEA. The CDR3 loop spans 13 amino acids. TCR libraries were built from about 520 ng of total RNA by linear amplification. TCRdb processed the reads anew with MiXCR; each CDR3 protein has one entry. The sample has some 190,000 distinct CDR3 sequences, 65% to 75% seen once. Sorting defined naive CD4+ as CD4+CD8-CD45RO-CD45RA+ and naive CD8+ as CD8+CD4-CD45RA+CD27bright. The chain links TRBV29-1 to TRBJ2-1; tentative D call: TRBD2 (5 bases). The source of this sequence is a pool of human donors in good health; the sample pools cells from several healthy donors. The sample was naive CD4+ and CD8+ T cells sorted from blood, pooled from several donors. The CDR3 DNA reads as TGCAGCGTTGAATGGACTGAAGAGGATGAGCAGTTCTTC. This sequence encodes CSVEWTEEDEQFF.